The 29 T cell receptor beta chains below all came from one sample that was sequenced in a study of cytomegalovirus exposure and HLA in healthy donors. PCR used 60 Vbeta primers and 13 Jbeta primers. The data were produced by immunoSEQ multiplex PCR, yet TCRdb's version contains in-frame clones alone and is incomplete. The data hold more than 100,000 clones, with roughly three fifths observed a single time. Sequencing was performed on PBMCs. These receptors came from a woman between 35 and 50 years old in good health and CMV-seropositive.

This clone showed up just once. V usage is TRBV11-2 and J usage is TRBJ2-1; possible D gene TRBD1, 5 bases. There are 16 residues in the CDR3. Trimming shortened V by 0 bases and J by 0 bases, and 9 bases separated the two germline ends. Per germline, CDR1 SGHAT and CDR2 FQNNGV. CDR3 nucleotides: TGTGCCAGCAGCTTAGAGGTGCAGGGCTCCTACAATGAGCAGTTCTTC. Encoded protein: CASSLEVQGSYNEQFF.

The chain uses TRBV5-1 and TRBJ1-2; 10 positions agree with TRBD1. V shed 0 bases, J shed 4 bases, and the junction held 9 bases outside the gene matches. Germline CDR1 is SGHRS and CDR2 is YFSETQ. This CDR3 has 17 residues. The CDR3 nucleotides are TGCGCCAGCAGCTTGGTTGGCGGGACAGGGGATACCTATGGCTACACCTTC. Its translation is CASSLVGGTGDTYGYTF.

Only a few counts were recorded for this clone. The chain carries TRBV7-9 and TRBJ2-1, with a tentative D call TRBD1 (6 bases). Germline values: CDR1 SEHNR, CDR2 FQNEAQ (reference sequence). V dropped 5 bases and J dropped 5 bases, with 16 bases sitting between them. The CDR3 is 15 residues long. The CDR3 sequence: CASSPRGRQDNEQFF. In DNA form, the CDR3 reads TGTGCCAGCAGCCCACGGGGACGACAGGACAATGAGCAGTTCTTC.

This chain joins TRBV7-8 and TRBJ2-5, with a weak D call TRBD1 (6 bases). The germline V gene encodes CDR1 SGHVS and CDR2 FQNEAQ. With 5 bases removed from V and 1 base from J, the gap between germline ends came to 14 bases. The CDR3 spans 15 residues. As DNA, the CDR3 is TGTGCCAGCAGCACCAAGGACAGAGTCCAAGAGACCCAGTACTTC. Translated: CASSTKDRVQETQYF.

J is TRBJ2-7 and V is TRBV10-3; 9 bases agree with TRBD2. This CDR3 contains 14 residues. V shed 7 bases, J shed 2 bases, and the junction held 6 bases outside the gene matches. Germline V gives CDR1 ENHRY, CDR2 SYGVKD. For the CDR3, the DNA is TGTGCCATCAAGGCTAGCGGGAATACCTACGAGCAGTACTTC. Translated: CAIKASGNTYEQYF.

This chain connects TRBV20-1 to TRBJ1-1; no definite D call. Trimming removed 0 bases at V and 6 bases at J, with 5 bases between. The CDR3 is 11 amino acids. Germline V gives CDR1 DFQATT, CDR2 SNEGSKA (reference sequence). In nucleotides, the CDR3 is TGCAGTGCTAGAGATTGGCCTGAAGCTTTCTTT. Its protein is CSARDWPEAFF.

V and J are TRBV5-1 and TRBJ1-5; D is uncertain. The CDR3 length is 15 residues. V was cut by 0 bases and J by 0 bases, with 7 bases left in between. Per the germline V gene, CDR1 is SGHRS and CDR2 is YFSETQ. Written as DNA, the CDR3 is TGCGCCAGCAGCTTGGTATCCGGTAGCAATCAGCCCCAGCATTTT. Its translation is CASSLVSGSNQPQHF.

The count of this clone is one. This chain uses TRBV19 with TRBJ2-1; 7 bases are a match to TRBD2. V was pared by 5 bases and J by 4 bases, with 11 bases of the junction left unmatched. There are 16 residues in the CDR3. From germline, CDR1 is LNHDA and CDR2 SQIVND (reference sequence). Here the CDR3 DNA reads TGTGCCAGTAGTCTCCGCGCTGGCGGGGGATACAATGAGCAGTTCTTC. Protein sequence: CASSLRAGGGYNEQFF.

This rearrangement joins TRBV27 to TRBJ2-7; 7 bases fit TRBD2. The CDR3 has 15 residues. The germline V gene has CDR1 MNHEY and CDR2 SMNVEV (reference sequence). V was pared by 5 bases and J by 3 bases, with 10 bases of the junction left unmatched. CDR3 bases: TGTGCCAGCAGTCCCCAGCCAGCGGGGTACTACGAGCAGTACTTC. Translated: CASSPQPAGYYEQYF.

V gene TRBV6-5 combines with J gene TRBJ2-7, with D perhaps TRBD1 (5 bases). CDR3 size: 14 residues. Germline V gene lookup returns CDR1 MNHEY and CDR2 SVGAGI. Trimming shortened V by 0 bases and J by 0 bases, and 6 bases separated the two germline ends. In nucleotides, the CDR3 is TGTGCCAGCAGTTACTCGGACACCTCCTACGAGCAGTACTTC. It is translated as CASSYSDTSYEQYF.

The chain links TRBV7-6 to TRBJ2-2; 8 bases are shared with TRBD1. Germline-derived CDR1 and CDR2 are SGHVS and FNYEAQ. V was clipped by 4 bases and J by 6 bases; unmatched bases: 10. This CDR3 spans 16 amino acids. This CDR3 is CASSYTGGRIPGELFF. The CDR3 DNA sequence: TGTGCCAGCAGCTATACAGGGGGGCGCATCCCCGGGGAGCTGTTTTTT.

The chain carries TRBV30 and TRBJ1-1; D might be TRBD1 (6 bases). CDR1 is GTSNPN, CDR2 SVGIG, per germline (reference sequence). This CDR3 comprises 16 residues. The ends were cut back, 0 bases at V and 5 bases at J, with 19 bases in the middle. The CDR3 bases are TGTGCCTGGAGTGTACGCAAAGGCAGGGGTCGGACTGAAGCTTTCTTT. It specifies CAWSVRKGRGRTEAFF.

The genes are TRBV19 and TRBJ2-6, with no clear D. The CDR3 contains 15 residues. V lost 5 bases and J lost 0, with 8 bases in between. Per the germline V gene, CDR1 is LNHDA and CDR2 is SQIVND (reference sequence). In DNA, the CDR3 is TGTGCCAGTAGTCCTCTGAGCTCTGGGGCCAACGTCCTGACTTTC. Translation gives CASSPLSSGANVLTF.

This clone was picked up a small number of times. The genes are TRBV27 and TRBJ2-7, with D possibly being TRBD1 (6 bases). The germline V gene has CDR1 MNHEY and CDR2 SMNVEV (reference sequence). The V end was cut by 0 bases, the J end by 3 bases, with 9 bases between. The CDR3 contains 14 residues. For the CDR3, the DNA is TGTGCCAGCAGTTTATCGGGGGCCCACTACGAGCAGTACTTC. Amino acids: CASSLSGAHYEQYF.

This clone turned up a few times. The chain joins TRBV7-3 to TRBJ2-1, with 8 positions matching TRBD2. CDR3 size: 16 residues. The ends lost 1 base at V and 6 bases at J; junction bases unmatched: 8. The germline gives CDR1 SGHTA, CDR2 FQGTGA. The CDR3 coding sequence is TGTGCCAGCAGCTTAATGGCGTCTAGCGGGCGCAATGAGCAGTTCTTC. Protein: CASSLMASSGRNEQFF.

This clone occurred once. A read error may produce the germline difference seen at one junction end. The V gene is TRBV7-9, the J gene TRBJ2-7, with D tentatively TRBD2 (5 bases). This CDR3 comprises 16 residues. Germline V lookup: CDR1 SEHNR, CDR2 FQNEAQ (reference sequence). The CDR3 protein is CSSSFEGLQPSYEQYF. CDR3 DNA sequence: TGTTCCAGCAGCTTCGAGGGCCTTCAACCATCCTACGAGCAGTACTTC.

The chain links TRBV6-5 to TRBJ1-2, with TRBD1 identical over 12 bases. The trim removed 5 bases at V and 13 bases at J, leaving 14 bases unmatched. Germline V lookup: CDR1 MNHEY, CDR2 SVGAGI. The CDR3 has 15 amino acids. CDR3: CASSKLGTGGPVVTF. The CDR3 DNA reads TGTGCCAGCAGTAAACTTGGGACAGGGGGCCCAGTTGTCACCTTC.

This clone was recorded a few times. V is TRBV5-6 and J is TRBJ2-5; a weak D match, TRBD2 (6 bases). Germline V CDR1 and CDR2: SGHDT, YYEEEE. The CDR3 runs 13 residues. Trimming stripped 2 bases from V and 4 bases from J, with 9 bases between. The CDR3 DNA reads as TGTGCCAGCAGCTTCGGAGGGACAGAGACCCAGTACTTC. Translated, it gives CASSFGGTETQYF.

This clone was observed a handful of times. The chain is built from TRBV28 and TRBJ1-5; 8 bases align to TRBD1. The J segment lost 7 bases and the V segment lost 3 bases, leaving 8 bases of the junction unmatched. This CDR3 spans 15 amino acids. Germline V gene sequence: CDR1 MDHEN, CDR2 SYDVKM. The CDR3 DNA follows: TGTGCCAGCAGTTTGCGGCAGGGGGCTCTGCAGCCCCAGCATTTT. It is translated as CASSLRQGALQPQHF.

This chain links TRBV5-4 with TRBJ2-2; D is unclear. Looked up from germline, CDR1 is SGHNT and CDR2 is YYREEE (reference sequence). The CDR3 is made up of 14 amino acids. The ends were cut back, 2 bases at V and 0 bases at J, with 5 bases in the middle. The CDR3 nucleotides are TGTGCCAGCAGCTTAACATCGAACACCGGGGAGCTGTTTTTT. It yields the protein CASSLTSNTGELFF.

This chain joins TRBV14 and TRBJ1-4; D is uncertain. The CDR3 extends over 15 amino acids. Germline CDR1 is SGHDN and CDR2 is FVKESK. V lost 1 base to trimming and J lost 4 bases, with 10 bases between them. DNA for the CDR3: TGTGCCAGCAGCCAAGGTTTTGGCAGTAATGAAAAACTGTTTTTT. It specifies CASSQGFGSNEKLFF.

V usage is TRBV2 and J usage is TRBJ2-2, with TRBD1 matching over 11 bases. J gave up 7 bases and V 7 bases, and 11 bases lay outside the gene matches. The germline V gene has CDR1 SNHLY and CDR2 FYNNEI. CDR3 length: 16 amino acids. The CDR3 DNA reads as TGTGCCAGCACCAATGGACAGGGGGCTTTTGGCGGGGAGCTGTTTTTT. Translated: CASTNGQGAFGGELFF.

The V call is TRBV9, the J call TRBJ2-6; D remains ambiguous. The length of the CDR3 is 17 residues. V lost 2 bases to trimming and J lost 0 bases, with 12 bases between them. Germline CDR1 SGDLS, CDR2 YYNGEE. CDR3 nucleotides: TGTGCCAGCAGCGTCCAAGAGGTGAACTCTGGGGCCAACGTCCTGACTTTC. The encoded protein is CASSVQEVNSGANVLTF.

J is TRBJ2-3 and V is TRBV30; 11 nucleotides line up with TRBD2. Germline loops: CDR1 GTSNPN, CDR2 SVGIG (reference sequence). J lost 4 bases, V lost 5 bases, and 2 bases had no gene match. The CDR3 is 13 residues long. The CDR3 DNA reads as TGTGCCTGGGCTAGCGGGGGGCCAGATACGCAGTATTTT. It specifies CAWASGGPDTQYF.

This clone is a singleton in its sample. V usage is TRBV6-5 and J usage is TRBJ2-1; tentative D call: TRBD1 (7 bases). Germline loops: CDR1 MNHEY, CDR2 SVGAGI. CDR3 length: 13 residues. V was clipped by 5 bases and J by 6 bases, with 11 bases between them. This chain's CDR3 is CASSHQGGNEQFF. CDR3 DNA: TGTGCCAGCAGTCACCAGGGGGGCAATGAGCAGTTCTTC.

This clone was seen just once. This sample also contains other DNA sequences that code for the same CDR3. V and J are TRBV15 and TRBJ1-1; D is unclear. Trimming took off 0 bases at V and 0 bases at J, with 8 bases between the two ends. Germline loops: CDR1 LNHNV, CDR2 YYDKDF (reference sequence). The CDR3 loop spans 15 amino acids. The CDR3 reads CATSRDPGLNTEAFF. DNA for the CDR3: TGTGCCACCAGCAGAGATCCGGGGTTGAACACTGAAGCTTTCTTT.

Comment on this clone: The junction departs from germline at one end; a sequencing error may be responsible. The chain is built from TRBV18 and TRBJ2-7, with a possible D match to TRBD1 (6 bases). Germline V lookup: CDR1 KGHSH, CDR2 LQKENI. This CDR3 contains 14 residues. The DNA for the CDR3 is TGTGCCAGCTCACAAACCGACAGGTCCTCCGAGCAGTACTTC. Protein product: CASSQTDRSSEQYF. The full variable domain, completed using reference TRBV18 and TRBJ2-7, is NAGVMQNPRHLVRRRGQEARLRCSPMKGHSHVYWYRQLPEEGLKFMVYLQKENIIDESGMPKERFSAEFPKEGPSILRIQQVVRGDSAAYFCASSQTDRSSEQYFGPGTRLTVT.

The DNA for the CDR3 is TGTGCCAGCAGCTCCCGACAGGGGCAGGACTCTGGAAACACCATATATTTT. Protein product: CASSSRQGQDSGNTIYF. The chain is built from TRBV9 and TRBJ1-3, with TRBD1 identical over 8 bases. V shed 4 bases and J 0 bases; nucleotides not matched to a gene: 9. The CDR3 consists of 17 residues. Germline-derived CDR1 and CDR2 are SGDLS and YYNGEE.

The table lists this clone with a few counts. V usage is TRBV5-6 and J usage is TRBJ2-3; 12 bases are a match to TRBD2. The CDR3 has 18 residues. V lost 2 bases, J lost 2 bases, and 9 bases stayed unmatched. Germline CDR1 SGHDT, CDR2 YYEEEE. DNA of the CDR3: TGTGCCAGCAGCTTCGTACTAGCGGGAGGTACGGACACAGATACGCAGTATTTT. It encodes CASSFVLAGGTDTDTQYF. The full variable domain, with the rest looked up from reference TRBV5-6 and TRBJ2-3, is DAGVTQSPTHLIKTRGQQVTLRCSPKSGHDTVSWYQQALGQGPQFIFQYYEEEERQRGNFPDRFSGHQFPNYSSELNVNALLLGDSALYLCASSFVLAGGTDTDTQYFGPGTRLTVL.